This T cell receptor (beta chain) was documented in a study of cytomegalovirus exposure and HLA in healthy donors. Findings and caveats of the study: Several of the most significant clusters appeared linked to common viral pathogens, based on a later analysis. HLA-A and HLA-B allele assignments for most subjects were reportedly predicted accurately using TCR beta sequences. TCR beta V- and J-gene trimming, according to a later analysis, was linked to a missense DCLRE1C variant.

There are 12 residues in the CDR3. The germline V gene has CDR1 SGHVS and CDR2 FNYEAQ. Trimming took 4 bases from V and 6 from J, leaving 10 bases between them. In the PCR, 60 Vbeta and 13 Jbeta primers were used. Clones were read by immunoSEQ multiplex PCR, and TCRdb kept only the in-frame ones, dropping some. Among about 120,000 clones listed, 75% to 90% were seen once. This clone was picked up a small number of times. Its antigen is currently unknown. The V call is TRBV7-6, the J call TRBJ2-7; D possibly corresponds to TRBD1 (5 bases). The sequence was collected from a man aged 25 to 40 in good health and CMV-seronegative. Sequenced input: PBMCs. The chain's CDR3 is CASSSWTLEQYF. In nucleotides, the CDR3 is TGTGCCAGCAGCTCCTGGACACTCGAGCAGTACTTC.